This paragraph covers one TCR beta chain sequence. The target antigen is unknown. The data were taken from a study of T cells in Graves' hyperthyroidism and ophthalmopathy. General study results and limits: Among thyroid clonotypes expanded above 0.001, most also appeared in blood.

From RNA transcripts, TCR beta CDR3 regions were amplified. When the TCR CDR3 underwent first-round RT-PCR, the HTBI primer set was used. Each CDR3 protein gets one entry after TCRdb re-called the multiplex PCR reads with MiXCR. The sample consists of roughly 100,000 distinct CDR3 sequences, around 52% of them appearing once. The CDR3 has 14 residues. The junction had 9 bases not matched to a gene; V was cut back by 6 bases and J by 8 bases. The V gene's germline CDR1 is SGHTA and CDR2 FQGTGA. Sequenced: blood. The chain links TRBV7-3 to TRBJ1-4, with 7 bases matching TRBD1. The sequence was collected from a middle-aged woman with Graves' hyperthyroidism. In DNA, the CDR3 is TGTGCCAGCAGTCAGGGGGAAACGGGGGAAAAACTGTTTTTT. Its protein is CASSQGETGEKLFF. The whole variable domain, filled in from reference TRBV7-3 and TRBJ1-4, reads GAGVSQTPSNKVTEKGKYVELRCDPISGHTALYWYRQSLGQGPEFLIYFQGTGAADDSGLPNDRFFAVRPEGSVSTLKIQRTERGDSAVYLCASSQGETGEKLFFGSGTQLSVL.